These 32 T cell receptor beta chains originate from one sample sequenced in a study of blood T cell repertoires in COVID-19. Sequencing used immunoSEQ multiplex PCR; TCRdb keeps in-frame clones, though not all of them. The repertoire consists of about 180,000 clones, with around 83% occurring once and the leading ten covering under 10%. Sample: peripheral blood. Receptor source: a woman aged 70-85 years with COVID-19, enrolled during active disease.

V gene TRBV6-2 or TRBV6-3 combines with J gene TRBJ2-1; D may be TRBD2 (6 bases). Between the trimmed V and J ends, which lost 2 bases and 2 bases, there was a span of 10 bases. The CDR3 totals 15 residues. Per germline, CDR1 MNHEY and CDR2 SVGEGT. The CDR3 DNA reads TGTGCCAGCAGTTACAGGGGAGGCACCTACAATGAGCAGTTCTTC. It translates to CASSYRGGTYNEQFF.

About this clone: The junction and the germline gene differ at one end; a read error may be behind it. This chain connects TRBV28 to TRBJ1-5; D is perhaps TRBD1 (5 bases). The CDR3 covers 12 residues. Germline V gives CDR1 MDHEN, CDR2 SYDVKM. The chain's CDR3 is CASSSGRALGDF. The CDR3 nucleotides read TGTGCCAGCAGTTCTGGGAGGGCTCTGGGGGATTTT.

Here the CDR3 DNA reads TGTGCCAGCACTCAAGCCGGGACTAGCGGGACTCGATCCTACGAGCAGTACTTC. Its translation: CASTQAGTSGTRSYEQYF. The J gene is TRBJ2-7, the V gene TRBV2; TRBD2 matches at 13 bases. CDR3 size: 18 residues. V gave up 7 bases and J gave up 1 base; unmatched junction bases: 13. Germline values: CDR1 SNHLY, CDR2 FYNNEI.

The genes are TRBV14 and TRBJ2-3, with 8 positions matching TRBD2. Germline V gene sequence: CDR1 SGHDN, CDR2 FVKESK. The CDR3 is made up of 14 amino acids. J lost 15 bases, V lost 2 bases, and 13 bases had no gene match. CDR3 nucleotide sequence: TGTGCCAGCAGCCAAATTAGAACGGGAGGGCCCTTATATTTT. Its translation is CASSQIRTGGPLYF. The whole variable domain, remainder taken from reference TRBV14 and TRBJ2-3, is EAGVTQFPSHSVIEKGQTVTLRCDPISGHDNLYWYRRVMGKEIKFLLHFVKESKQDESGMPNNRFLAERTGGTYSTLKVQPAELEDSGVYFCASSQIRTGGPLYFGPGTRLTVL.

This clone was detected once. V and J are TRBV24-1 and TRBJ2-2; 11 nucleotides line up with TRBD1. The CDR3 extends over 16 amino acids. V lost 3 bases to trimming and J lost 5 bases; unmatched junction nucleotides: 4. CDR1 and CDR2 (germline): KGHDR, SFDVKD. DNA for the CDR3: TGTGCCACCAGTGATGCTGGGGACAGGGGGACCGGGGAGCTGTTTTTT. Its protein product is CATSDAGDRGTGELFF.

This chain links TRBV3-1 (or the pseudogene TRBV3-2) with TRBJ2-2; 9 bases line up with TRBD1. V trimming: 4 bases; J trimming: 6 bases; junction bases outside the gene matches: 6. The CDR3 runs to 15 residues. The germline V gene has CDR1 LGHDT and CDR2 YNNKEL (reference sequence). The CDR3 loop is CASSLSGQGSGELFF. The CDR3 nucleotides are TGTGCCAGCAGCCTCTCGGGACAGGGCTCCGGGGAGCTGTTTTTT.

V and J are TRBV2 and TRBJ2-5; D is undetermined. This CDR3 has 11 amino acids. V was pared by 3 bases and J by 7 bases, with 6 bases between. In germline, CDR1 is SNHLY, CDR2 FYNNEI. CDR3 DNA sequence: TGTGCCAGCAGTGAGTACGGGACCCAGTACTTC. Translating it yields CASSEYGTQYF.

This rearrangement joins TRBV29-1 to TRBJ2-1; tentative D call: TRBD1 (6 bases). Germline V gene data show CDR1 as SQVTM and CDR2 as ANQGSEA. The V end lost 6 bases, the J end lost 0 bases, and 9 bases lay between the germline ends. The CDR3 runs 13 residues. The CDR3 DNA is TGCAGCGTGCAGGGGAGCTCCTACAATGAGCAGTTCTTC. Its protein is CSVQGSSYNEQFF.

The CDR3 coding sequence is TGTGCCAGTACTTACGACAGGGGGGCAAGACTGTTTTTT. Translating it yields CASTYDRGARLFF. V gene TRBV19 combines with J gene TRBJ1-4; 9 nucleotides match TRBD1. The germline CDR1 and CDR2 sequences are LNHDA and SQIVND (reference sequence). The CDR3 is 13 amino acids. V lost 7 bases to trimming and J lost 13 bases; unmatched junction nucleotides: 10.

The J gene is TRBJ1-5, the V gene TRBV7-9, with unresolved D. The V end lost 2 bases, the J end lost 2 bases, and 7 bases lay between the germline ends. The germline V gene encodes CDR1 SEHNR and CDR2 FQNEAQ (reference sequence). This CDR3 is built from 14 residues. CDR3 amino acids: CASSLSEGNQPQHF. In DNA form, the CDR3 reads TGTGCCAGCAGCTTAAGTGAGGGCAATCAGCCCCAGCATTTT. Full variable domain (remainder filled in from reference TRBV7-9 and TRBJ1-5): DTGVSQNPRHKITKRGQNVTFRCDPISEHNRLYWYRQTLGQGPEFLTYFQNEAQLEKSRLLSDRFSAERPKGSFSTLEIQRTEQGDSAMYLCASSLSEGNQPQHFGDGTRLSIL.

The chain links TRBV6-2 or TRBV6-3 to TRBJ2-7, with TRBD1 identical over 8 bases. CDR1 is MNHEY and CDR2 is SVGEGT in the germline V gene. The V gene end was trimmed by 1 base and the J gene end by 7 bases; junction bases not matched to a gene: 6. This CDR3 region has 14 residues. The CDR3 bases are TGTGCCAGCAGTTACTGGCGACAGGGGCGAGAGCAGTACTTC. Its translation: CASSYWRQGREQYF.

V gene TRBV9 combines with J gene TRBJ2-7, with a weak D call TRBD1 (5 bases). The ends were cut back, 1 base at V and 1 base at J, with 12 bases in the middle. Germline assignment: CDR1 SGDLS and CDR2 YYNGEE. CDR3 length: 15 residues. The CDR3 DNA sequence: TGTGCCAGCAGCGTAAATCCCCAGGGTTCCTACGAGCAGTACTTC. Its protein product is CASSVNPQGSYEQYF. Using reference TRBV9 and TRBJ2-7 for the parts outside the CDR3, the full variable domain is DSGVTQTPKHLITATGQRVTLRCSPRSGDLSVYWYQQSLDQGLQFLIQYYNGEERAKGNILERFSAQQFPDLHSELNLSSLELGDSALYFCASSVNPQGSYEQYFGPGTRLTVT.

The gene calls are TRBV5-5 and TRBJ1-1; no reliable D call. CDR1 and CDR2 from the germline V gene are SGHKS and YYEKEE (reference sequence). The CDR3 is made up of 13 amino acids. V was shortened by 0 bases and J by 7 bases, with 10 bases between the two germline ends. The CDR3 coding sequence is TGTGCCAGCAGCTTGGAGAGAGCCGTTGAAGCTTTCTTT. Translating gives CASSLERAVEAFF.

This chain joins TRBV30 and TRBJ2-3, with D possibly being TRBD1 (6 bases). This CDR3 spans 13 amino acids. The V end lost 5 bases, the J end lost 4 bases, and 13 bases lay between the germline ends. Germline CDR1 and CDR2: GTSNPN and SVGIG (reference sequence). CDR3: CAWSRGDSDTQYF. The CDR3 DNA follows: TGTGCCTGGTCCAGGGGAGACTCAGATACGCAGTATTTT.

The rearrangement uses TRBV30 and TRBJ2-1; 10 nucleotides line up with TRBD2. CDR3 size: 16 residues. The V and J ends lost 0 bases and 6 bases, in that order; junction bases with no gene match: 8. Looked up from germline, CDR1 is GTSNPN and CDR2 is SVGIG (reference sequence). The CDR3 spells CAWSVFSSGSLNEQFF. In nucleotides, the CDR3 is TGTGCCTGGAGTGTATTCTCTAGCGGGAGCCTCAATGAGCAGTTCTTC.

CDR3 sequence (DNA): TGTGCCAGCAGCTTCTCATCAACTAGCGGGAGTTTCGCAGATACGCAGTATTTT. This codes for CASSFSSTSGSFADTQYF. The J gene is TRBJ2-3, the V gene TRBV5-5, with 11 positions matching TRBD2. The trim removed 2 bases at V and 4 bases at J, leaving 12 bases unmatched. CDR1 and CDR2 from the germline V gene are SGHKS and YYEKEE (reference sequence). The CDR3 has 18 residues.

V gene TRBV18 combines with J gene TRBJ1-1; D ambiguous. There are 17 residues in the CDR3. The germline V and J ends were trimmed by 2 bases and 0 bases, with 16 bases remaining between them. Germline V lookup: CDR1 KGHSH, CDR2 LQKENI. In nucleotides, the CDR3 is TGTGCCAGCTCACCAAATGCAGGTCCCCCTATGAACACTGAAGCTTTCTTT. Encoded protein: CASSPNAGPPMNTEAFF.

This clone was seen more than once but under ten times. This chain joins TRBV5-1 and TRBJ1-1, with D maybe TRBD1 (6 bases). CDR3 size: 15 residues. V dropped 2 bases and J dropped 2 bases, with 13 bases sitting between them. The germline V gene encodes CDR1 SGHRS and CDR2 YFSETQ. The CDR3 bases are TGCGCCAGCAGCTTACGGACAGAACCTAACACTGAAGCTTTCTTT. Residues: CASSLRTEPNTEAFF.

In DNA form, the CDR3 reads TGTGCCAGCACTCTCATATACGGGGGGAACACTGAAGCTTTCTTT. It is translated as CASTLIYGGNTEAFF. V and J are TRBV27 and TRBJ1-1; perhaps TRBD1 as D (5 bases). Germline V gene lookup returns CDR1 MNHEY and CDR2 SMNVEV (reference sequence). CDR3 size: 15 residues. V shed 7 bases and J shed 1 base, with 16 bases lying between them.

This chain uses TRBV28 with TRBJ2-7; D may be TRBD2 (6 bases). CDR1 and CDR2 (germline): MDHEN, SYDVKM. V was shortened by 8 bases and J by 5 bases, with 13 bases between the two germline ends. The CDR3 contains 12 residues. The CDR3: CASGYSSDEQYF. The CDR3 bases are TGTGCCAGCGGATACTCTAGCGACGAGCAGTACTTC.

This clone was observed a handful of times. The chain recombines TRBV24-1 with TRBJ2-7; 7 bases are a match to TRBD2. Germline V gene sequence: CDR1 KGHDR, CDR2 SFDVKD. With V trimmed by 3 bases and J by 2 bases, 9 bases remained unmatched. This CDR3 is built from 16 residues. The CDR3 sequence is CATSDNRLAVTYEQYF. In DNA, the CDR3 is TGTGCCACCAGTGATAACCGCCTAGCGGTGACCTACGAGCAGTACTTC.

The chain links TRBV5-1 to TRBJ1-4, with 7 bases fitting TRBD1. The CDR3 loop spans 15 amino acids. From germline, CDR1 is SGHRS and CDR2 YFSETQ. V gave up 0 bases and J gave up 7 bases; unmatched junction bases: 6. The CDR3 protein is CASSLGRQGGEKLFF. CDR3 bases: TGCGCCAGCAGCTTGGGGCGACAGGGCGGTGAAAAACTGTTTTTT.

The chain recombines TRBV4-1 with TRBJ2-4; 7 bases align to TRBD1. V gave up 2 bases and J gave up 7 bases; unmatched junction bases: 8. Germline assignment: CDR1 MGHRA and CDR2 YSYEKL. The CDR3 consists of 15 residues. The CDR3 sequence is CASSQRFQGVNIQYF. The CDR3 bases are TGCGCCAGCAGCCAAAGATTCCAGGGGGTCAACATTCAGTACTTC.

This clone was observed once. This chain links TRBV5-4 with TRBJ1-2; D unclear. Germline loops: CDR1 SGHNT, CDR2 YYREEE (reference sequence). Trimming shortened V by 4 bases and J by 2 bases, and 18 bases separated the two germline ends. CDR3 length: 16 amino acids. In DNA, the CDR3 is TGTGCCAGCAGCCTTAACGGAGGGCGGCAAAACTATGGCTACACCTTC. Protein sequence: CASSLNGGRQNYGYTF.

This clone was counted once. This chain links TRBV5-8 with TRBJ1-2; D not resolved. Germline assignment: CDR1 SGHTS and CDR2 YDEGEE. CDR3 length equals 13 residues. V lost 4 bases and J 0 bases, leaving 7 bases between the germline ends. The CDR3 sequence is CASSLTANYGYTF. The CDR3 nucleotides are TGTGCCAGCAGCCTAACAGCTAACTATGGCTACACCTTC.

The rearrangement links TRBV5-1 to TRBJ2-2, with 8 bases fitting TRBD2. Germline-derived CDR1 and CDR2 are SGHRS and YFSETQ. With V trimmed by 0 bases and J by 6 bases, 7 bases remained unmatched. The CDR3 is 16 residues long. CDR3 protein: CASSLAAGVGPGELFF. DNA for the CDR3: TGCGCCAGCAGCTTGGCAGCGGGAGTAGGCCCCGGGGAGCTGTTTTTT.

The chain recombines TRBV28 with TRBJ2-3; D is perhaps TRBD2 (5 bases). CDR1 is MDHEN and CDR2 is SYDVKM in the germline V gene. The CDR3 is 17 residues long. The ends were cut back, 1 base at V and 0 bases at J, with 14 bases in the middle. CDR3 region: CASSLSEGVPSTDTQYF. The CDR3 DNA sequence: TGTGCCAGCAGTTTATCCGAGGGAGTCCCTAGCACAGATACGCAGTATTTT.

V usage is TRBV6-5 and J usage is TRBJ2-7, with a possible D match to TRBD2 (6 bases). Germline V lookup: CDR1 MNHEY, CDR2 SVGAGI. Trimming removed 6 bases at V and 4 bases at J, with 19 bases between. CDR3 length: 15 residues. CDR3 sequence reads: CASSPVKSGGYEQYF. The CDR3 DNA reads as TGTGCCAGCAGCCCCGTAAAGAGTGGGGGGTACGAGCAGTACTTC.

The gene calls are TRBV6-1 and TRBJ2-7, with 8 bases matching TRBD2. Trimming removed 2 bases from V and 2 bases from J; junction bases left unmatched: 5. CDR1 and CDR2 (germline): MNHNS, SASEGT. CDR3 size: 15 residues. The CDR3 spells CASSERTGGPYEQYF. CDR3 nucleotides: TGTGCCAGCAGTGAAAGGACGGGAGGGCCCTACGAGCAGTACTTC.

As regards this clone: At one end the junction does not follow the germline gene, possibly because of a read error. The chain's CDR3 is CAGRLAGLF. DNA of the CDR3: TGTGCCGGACGACTAGCGGGCCTCTTC. The chain employs TRBV28 and TRBJ2-4, with TRBD2 identical over 10 bases. This CDR3 has 9 amino acids. In germline, CDR1 is MDHEN, CDR2 SYDVKM.

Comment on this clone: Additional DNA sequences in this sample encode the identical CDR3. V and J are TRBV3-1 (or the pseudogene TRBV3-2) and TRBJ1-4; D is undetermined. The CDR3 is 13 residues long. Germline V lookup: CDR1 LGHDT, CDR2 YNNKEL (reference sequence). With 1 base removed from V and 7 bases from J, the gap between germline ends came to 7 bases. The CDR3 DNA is TGTGCCAGCAGCCAAGGAACAGCTGAAAAACTGTTTTTT. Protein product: CASSQGTAEKLFF.

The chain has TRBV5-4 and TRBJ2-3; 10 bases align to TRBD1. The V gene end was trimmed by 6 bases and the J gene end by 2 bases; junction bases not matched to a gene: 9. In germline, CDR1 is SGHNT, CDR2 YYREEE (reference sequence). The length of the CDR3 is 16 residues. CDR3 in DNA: TGTGCCAGCACTTTACGACAGGGGGCCTCCACAGATACGCAGTATTTT. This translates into CASTLRQGASTDTQYF.